This entry concerns a single T cell receptor (beta chain). Authors' processing steps: Estimation of nucleated cell counts relied on the amplification of reference gene primers. TCRdb's copy holds only in-frame clones and misses some; the assay was immunoSEQ multiplex PCR. That table furnishes V, J and clone size, whereas the DNA furnished D and trimming. The table shows over 350,000 clones, with around nine tenths occurring only once. Trimming at V came to 6 bases and at J to 5 bases, leaving 6 bases not matched to a gene. This CDR3 spans 14 amino acids. Germline-derived CDR1 and CDR2 are MDHEN and SYDVKM. The record originates from a study of blood T cell repertoires in COVID-19. Study information: Sample material is recorded as cDNA or gDNA derived from T cells, B-cell-depleted T cells, or PBMCs.

Categorization into cohorts depended on clinical history that participants reported. Two consecutive negative NP/OP PCR tests, clearance, or resolved symptoms defined Cohort 3 recovery. The V call is TRBV28, the J call TRBJ2-7, with 11 bases aligning to TRBD1. Sequencing was done on a sample of PBMCs or T cells enriched from blood (not recorded which). The source is a woman aged 45-65 years who had recovered from COVID-19. The CDR3: CASSLRDRGDEQYF. The CDR3 coding sequence is TGTGCCAGCAGCTTAAGGGACAGGGGGGACGAGCAGTACTTC.